These 10 T cell receptor beta chains share one sample of origin, sequenced in a study of OX40 agonist ivuxolimab in advanced cancers. Libraries were prepared by immunoSEQ multiplex PCR; TCRdb keeps only in-frame clonotypes and omits some of them. The sample contains 50,000 to 55,000 clones, about 80% of which appear only once. The sequences come from CD4+ or CD8+ T cells sorted from blood, collected in a trial of the OX40 agonist ivuxolimab. All receptors derive from an adult with an advanced solid tumor such as melanoma, head and neck, liver or kidney cancer.

Details on this clone: The junction and the germline gene differ at one end; a read error may be behind it. The chain recombines TRBV7-4 with TRBJ2-2, with 7 bases lining up with TRBD1. The CDR3 has 15 amino acids. Per the germline V gene, CDR1 is SGHVT and CDR2 is SQSDAQ. The CDR3 reads CASSDRDREHRGAVF. The CDR3, as DNA: TGTGCCAGCAGCGACCGGGACAGAGAACACCGGGGAGCTGTTTTT.

The V call is TRBV6-4, the J call TRBJ1-1; TRBD1 agrees at 8 bases. The CDR3 is 13 residues long. With V trimmed by 6 bases and J by 6 bases, 6 bases remained unmatched. Looked up from germline, CDR1 is MRHNA and CDR2 is SNTAGT. The CDR3 protein is CASREMTGAEAFF. The CDR3 bases are TGTGCCAGCAGGGAGATGACAGGGGCTGAAGCTTTCTTT.

This clone rates as medium-sized. The rearrangement joins TRBV18 to TRBJ1-1; D gene ambiguous. Trimming took off 3 bases at V and 5 bases at J, with 10 bases between the two ends. In germline, CDR1 is KGHSH, CDR2 LQKENI. The CDR3 sequence is 13 residues long. In DNA form, the CDR3 reads TGTGCCAGCTCACCGCTCCTGGGAACTGAAGCTTTCTTT. Its translation is CASSPLLGTEAFF.

This rearrangement joins TRBV9 to TRBJ2-2, with TRBD1 matching over 7 bases. Germline loops: CDR1 SGDLS, CDR2 YYNGEE. Germline trimming cut 3 bases from V and 6 bases from J; bases unmatched to any gene: 2. The CDR3 has 13 amino acids. In DNA form, the CDR3 reads TGTGCCAGCAGCGGGGGACAGTCCGGGGAGCTGTTTTTT. Its protein is CASSGGQSGELFF.

The genes are TRBV30 and TRBJ1-2, with TRBD1 identical over 8 bases. In germline, CDR1 is GTSNPN, CDR2 SVGIG (reference sequence). This CDR3 is built from 16 residues. Trimming at V came to 0 bases and at J to 3 bases, leaving 9 bases not matched to a gene. This CDR3 reads CAWSVIRDRGDYGYTF. CDR3 sequence (DNA): TGTGCCTGGAGTGTAATCCGCGACAGGGGTGACTATGGCTACACCTTC.

This chain joins TRBV5-4 and TRBJ2-1, with D uncertain. The germline gives CDR1 SGHNT, CDR2 YYREEE (reference sequence). Between the trimmed V and J ends, which lost 4 bases and 2 bases, there was a span of 10 bases. The CDR3 contains 14 residues. CDR3 nucleotides: TGTGCCAGCAGCCTTGAACCCGCCTACAATGAGCAGTTCTTC. Its translation: CASSLEPAYNEQFF.

Turning to this clone: The junction does not match germline at one end; this may be a read error. The chain employs TRBV18 and TRBJ1-2, with a possible D match to TRBD1 (5 bases). The CDR3 covers 15 residues. The V gene's germline CDR1 is KGHSH and CDR2 LQKENI. The CDR3 is CASSLGRGLTYSYTF. The CDR3, as DNA: TGTGCCAGCTCACTGGGGCGCGGGCTGACCTATAGCTACACCTTC.

The chain carries TRBV6-5 and TRBJ1-1; D not resolved. The CDR3 covers 15 residues. The ends were cut back, 6 bases at V and 0 bases at J, with 14 bases in the middle. The V gene's germline CDR1 is MNHEY and CDR2 SVGAGI. This CDR3 reads CASSPRPGMNTEAFF. The CDR3 DNA follows: TGTGCCAGCAGCCCTCGGCCGGGTATGAACACTGAAGCTTTCTTT.

The rearrangement joins TRBV25-1 to TRBJ2-5; D might be TRBD1 or TRBD2, each matching 5 bases. V lost 4 bases to trimming and J lost 4 bases, with 13 bases between them. CDR3 length: 14 amino acids. The germline CDR1 and CDR2 sequences are MGHDK and SYGVNS. CDR3 DNA: TGTGCCAGCAGTGCTCGACTGGGGACAGAGACCCAGTACTTC. Translating gives CASSARLGTETQYF. The full variable domain, completed using reference TRBV25-1 and TRBJ2-5, is EADIYQTPRYLVIGTGKKITLECSQTMGHDKMYWYQQDPGMELHLIHYSYGVNSTEKGDLSSESTVSRIRTEHFPLTLESARPSHTSQYLCASSARLGTETQYFGPGTRLLVL.

By its share, this clone is medium-sized (0.01 to 0.1%). The same CDR3 arises from other DNA sequences in this sample as well. The chain is built from TRBV6-5 and TRBJ1-2, with 10 nucleotides matching TRBD1. The V gene end was trimmed by 2 bases and the J gene end by 4 bases; junction bases not matched to a gene: 7. This CDR3 spans 16 amino acids. The germline gives CDR1 MNHEY, CDR2 SVGAGI. CDR3 loop: CASSYLRTGGGYGYTF. The CDR3 coding sequence is TGTGCCAGCAGTTACCTCCGGACAGGGGGAGGCTATGGCTACACCTTC.